One and the same sample provided the 31 T cell receptor beta chains below, sequenced in a study of identical twins. TCRdb fed the 5' RACE reads into MiXCR, producing one record per CDR3 protein. The data contain fewer than 250,000 distinct CDR3 sequences, about 7.3% of them singletons. This sample was also put to use in a study of yellow fever vaccine responses in identical twins.

The sample comprised memory (CD45RO+) T cells sorted from blood. Every receptor here comes from a woman aged 18-29 years in good health.

This clonotype came up many times. This chain links TRBV20-1 with TRBJ2-5, with D perhaps TRBD1 or TRBD2 (5 bases each). The germline CDR1 and CDR2 sequences are DFQATT and SNEGSKA (reference sequence). The CDR3 has 13 amino acids. Trimming shortened V by 3 bases and J by 5 bases, and 13 bases separated the two germline ends. CDR3 residues: CSASGAARETQYF. The CDR3 DNA is TGCAGTGCTAGCGGGGCGGCACGGGAGACCCAGTACTTC.

The J gene is TRBJ1-1, the V gene TRBV6-1, with 7 bases lining up with TRBD1. Germline CDR1 MNHNS, CDR2 SASEGT. There are 13 residues in the CDR3. The J segment lost 4 bases and the V segment lost 7 bases, leaving 6 bases of the junction unmatched. This CDR3 is CASTQGGATEAFF. CDR3 bases: TGTGCCAGCACCCAGGGGGGGGCCACTGAAGCTTTCTTT.

This clonotype has a count of ten or more. The rearrangement links TRBV5-1 to TRBJ2-1; 10 bases fit TRBD2. CDR3 length equals 16 residues. The V gene end was trimmed by 0 bases and the J gene end by 4 bases; junction bases not matched to a gene: 4. Germline-derived CDR1 and CDR2 are SGHRS and YFSETQ. CDR3 DNA: TGCGCCAGCAGCTTGGTCAGCGGGGGGGCTTACAATGAGCAGTTCTTC. The encoded protein is CASSLVSGGAYNEQFF.

This clonotype qualifies as medium-sized (0.01 to 0.1%). The chain joins TRBV10-2 to TRBJ2-2; 7 nucleotides match TRBD1. CDR1 is WSHSY and CDR2 is SAAADI in the germline V gene. This CDR3 region has 17 residues. Trimming took 6 bases from V and 3 from J; bases not matched to a gene: 13. The DNA for the CDR3 is TGCGCCAGCAGCCTCCGTTTAGGGGGCCGGTACACCGGGGAGCTGTTTTTT. It is translated as CASSLRLGGRYTGELFF.

There are a few counts of this clonotype. This chain joins TRBV19 and TRBJ1-1, with unresolved D. Germline V gene sequence: CDR1 LNHDA, CDR2 SQIVND (reference sequence). V was shortened by 2 bases and J by 4 bases, with 11 bases between the two germline ends. The CDR3 is made up of 14 amino acids. The CDR3 loop is CASSITPDVTEAFF. CDR3 bases: TGTGCCAGTAGTATAACACCCGATGTCACTGAAGCTTTCTTT.

This clonotype was counted many times. CDR3 amino acids: CASRRQGAGELFF. CDR3 bases: TGTGCCAGCAGGAGACAGGGGGCCGGGGAGCTGTTTTTT. This chain uses TRBV12-3 or TRBV12-4 with TRBJ2-2; 9 bases match TRBD1. V dropped 6 bases and J dropped 6; count of bases not matched to a gene: 2. The CDR3 consists of 13 residues.

There are many counts of this clonotype. The chain is built from TRBV2 and TRBJ2-3; either TRBD1 or TRBD2 may supply D (5 bases each). Trimming took 7 bases from V and 2 from J, leaving 19 bases between them. The CDR3 is 16 amino acids. Germline CDR1 is SNHLY and CDR2 is FYNNEI. The CDR3 region is CASTAEPGPNTDTQYF. DNA of the CDR3: TGTGCCAGCACCGCGGAGCCGGGACCCAACACAGATACGCAGTATTTT.

This clonotype came up many times. This chain joins TRBV7-2 and TRBJ1-6; D is perhaps TRBD1 (5 bases). This CDR3 spans 16 amino acids. Germline V gives CDR1 SGHTA, CDR2 FQGNSA. V was trimmed by 1 base and J by 7 bases, leaving 14 bases between them. CDR3 DNA sequence: TGTGCCAGCAGCTTAGGGGGGGAGATCGGGAATTCACCCCTCCACTTT. This translates into CASSLGGEIGNSPLHF.

This clonotype appeared a few times. The chain is built from TRBV24-1 and TRBJ2-2; D gene uncertain. This CDR3 has 15 amino acids. Trimming stripped 4 bases from V and 4 bases from J, with 12 bases between. Germline loops: CDR1 KGHDR, CDR2 SFDVKD. CDR3 residues: CATSDVRRRTGELFF. In DNA, the CDR3 is TGTGCCACCAGTGACGTCCGGAGACGCACCGGGGAGCTGTTTTTT.

This rearrangement joins TRBV10-3 to TRBJ2-3; perhaps TRBD1 as D (6 bases). The CDR3 sequence is 16 residues long. Germline values: CDR1 ENHRY, CDR2 SYGVKD. Trimming left V 0 bases short and J 1 base short, with 11 bases between. The CDR3 loop is CAISESGDTGTDTQYF. The CDR3 DNA sequence: TGTGCCATCAGTGAGTCGGGGGACACGGGCACAGATACGCAGTATTTT.

This clonotype was recorded at least ten times. This sequence joins TRBV6-1 and TRBJ2-5; no reliable D call. CDR1 MNHNS and CDR2 SASEGT come from the germline V gene. The CDR3 sequence is 15 residues long. V lost 1 base and J lost 1, with 10 bases in between. The CDR3 region is CASSEVSGSQETQYF. DNA for the CDR3: TGTGCCAGCAGTGAAGTATCAGGATCCCAAGAGACCCAGTACTTC.

This clonotype was recorded many times. The rearrangement uses TRBV24-1 and TRBJ2-1; weak D call: TRBD2 (5 bases). This CDR3 is built from 16 residues. V was pared by 5 bases and J by 7 bases, with 20 bases between. Germline-derived CDR1 and CDR2 are KGHDR and SFDVKD. CDR3 sequence (DNA): TGTGCCACCAGTGGGTTTGGTCTCGGGGTCGCTAATGAGCAGTTCTTC. It codes for CATSGFGLGVANEQFF.

This clonotype has at least ten counts. The chain has TRBV20-1 and TRBJ2-1, with 8 nucleotides matching TRBD2. V shed 6 bases and J 10 bases; nucleotides not matched to a gene: 11. The length of the CDR3 is 13 residues. Germline V gene data show CDR1 as DFQATT and CDR2 as SNEGSKA (reference sequence). The DNA for the CDR3 is TGCAGTGCCTTTAGGAACCCTAGCGGGGAGCAGTTCTTC. It translates to CSAFRNPSGEQFF.

This clonotype came up a few times. The J gene is TRBJ2-1, the V gene TRBV7-9; tentatively, D is TRBD2 (6 bases). Trimming took off 8 bases at V and 7 bases at J, with 12 bases between the two ends. This CDR3 has 12 residues. Germline V CDR1 and CDR2: SEHNR, FQNEAQ (reference sequence). CDR3 region: CASEGLDNEQFF. DNA for the CDR3: TGTGCCAGCGAGGGACTGGATAATGAGCAGTTCTTC.

There are many counts of this clonotype. The chain employs TRBV12-3 or TRBV12-4 and TRBJ2-7, with a weak D call TRBD2 (5 bases). V lost 5 bases and J lost 5, with 16 bases in between. The CDR3 spans 14 residues. CDR3 sequence reads: CASSPMFPGNEQYF. The CDR3 nucleotides read TGTGCCAGCAGTCCTATGTTCCCCGGGAACGAGCAGTACTTC.

This chain joins TRBV18 and TRBJ2-1; D gene uncertain. The ends were cut back, 0 bases at V and 6 bases at J, with 9 bases in the middle. In germline, CDR1 is KGHSH, CDR2 LQKENI. The CDR3 sequence is 14 residues long. This CDR3 is CASSPPTFPNEQFF. The CDR3 coding sequence is TGTGCCAGCTCACCACCGACATTCCCCAATGAGCAGTTCTTC.

Only a few counts were recorded for this clonotype. CDR3 amino acids: CAIRIDRGMNTEAFF. The CDR3 nucleotides are TGTGCCATCAGGATTGACAGGGGGATGAACACTGAAGCTTTCTTT. The chain carries TRBV10-3 and TRBJ1-1, with 9 nucleotides matching TRBD1. Germline assignment: CDR1 ENHRY and CDR2 SYGVKD. J gave up 0 bases and V 6 bases, and 5 bases lay outside the gene matches. The CDR3 length is 15 residues.

The chain recombines TRBV20-1 with TRBJ2-5; TRBD1 is a possible D gene (5 bases). Between the trimmed V and J ends, which lost 3 bases and 4 bases, there was a span of 12 bases. This CDR3 has 13 residues. Per germline, CDR1 DFQATT and CDR2 SNEGSKA (reference sequence). The CDR3 region is CSASGASGETQYF. DNA for the CDR3: TGCAGTGCTAGTGGGGCTAGTGGAGAGACCCAGTACTTC.

A few counts support this clonotype. The genes are TRBV5-1 and TRBJ2-5, with a weak D call TRBD2 (5 bases). The CDR3 is made up of 13 amino acids. Per the germline V gene, CDR1 is SGHRS and CDR2 is YFSETQ. V lost 0 bases, J lost 5 bases, and 8 bases lay in between. In nucleotides, the CDR3 is TGCGCCAGCAGCTTGGCGGGGTGGGAGACCCAGTACTTC. Amino acids: CASSLAGWETQYF.

This chain joins TRBV18 and TRBJ2-7; 10 nucleotides agree with TRBD1. The CDR3 runs 14 residues. V shed 9 bases, J shed 1 base, and the junction held 6 bases outside the gene matches. Germline loops: CDR1 KGHSH, CDR2 LQKENI. The CDR3 loop reads CASKRDRGSYEQYV. CDR3 DNA: TGTGCCAGTAAACGGGACAGGGGATCCTACGAGCAGTACGTC.

This clonotype was seen many times. The chain joins TRBV29-1 to TRBJ2-1, with 8 bases fitting TRBD1. Losses at the gene ends were 3 bases for V and 4 bases for J; bases not matched to a gene: 17. The CDR3 spans 18 residues. The germline V gene has CDR1 SQVTM and CDR2 ANQGSEA. CDR3 DNA: TGCAGCGTTGACGGGACAGGCTCGAAGGGGGAGCGGTACAATGAGCAGTTCTTC. As protein: CSVDGTGSKGERYNEQFF.

A note on this clonotype: A much larger clone lies a single base off, so this may be a read error. The chain couples TRBV7-9 to TRBJ2-1; D could derive from TRBD1 or TRBD2 (6 bases each). This CDR3 contains 16 residues. The germline CDR1 and CDR2 sequences are SEHNR and FQNEAQ (reference sequence). The CDR3 is CASTLRGTSSYHEQFF. For the CDR3, the DNA is TGTGCCAGCACCCTACGGGGGACAAGCTCCTACCATGAGCAGTTCTTC.

This clonotype was counted only a few times. The chain uses TRBV11-2 and TRBJ2-2, with 9 nucleotides matching TRBD2. The V gene's germline CDR1 is SGHAT and CDR2 FQNNGV. V was pared by 5 bases and J by 4 bases, with 8 bases of the junction left unmatched. The CDR3 length is 16 residues. CDR3 in amino acids: CASSDIAGAPTGELFF. CDR3 sequence (DNA): TGTGCCAGCAGCGATATAGCGGGGGCTCCCACCGGGGAGCTGTTTTTT. The full variable domain, its missing parts supplied by reference TRBV11-2 and TRBJ2-2, is EAGVAQSPRYKIIEKRQSVAFWCNPISGHATLYWYQQILGQGPKLLIQFQNNGVVDDSQLPKDRFSAERLKGVDSTLKIQPAKLEDSAVYLCASSDIAGAPTGELFFGEGSRLTVL.

Ten or more counts support this clonotype. This chain joins TRBV3-1 and TRBJ2-1, with TRBD2 as a possible D gene (6 bases). This CDR3 spans 13 amino acids. Per germline, CDR1 LGHDT and CDR2 YNNKEL (reference sequence). The V end was cut by 4 bases, the J end by 7 bases, with 11 bases between. The CDR3 DNA sequence: TGTGCCAGCAGCCTGGGACTTCGGAATGAGCAGTTCTTC. Translation: CASSLGLRNEQFF.

The chain is built from TRBV5-1 and TRBJ2-1; no clear D gene. This CDR3 comprises 14 residues. Germline V gene sequence: CDR1 SGHRS, CDR2 YFSETQ. V was shortened by 0 bases and J by 2 bases, with 6 bases between the two germline ends. CDR3 amino acids: CASSLAETYNEQFF. As DNA, the CDR3 is TGCGCCAGCAGCTTGGCCGAAACCTACAATGAGCAGTTCTTC.

This clonotype was seen more than once but under ten times. The chain is built from TRBV27 and TRBJ2-7; 11 positions agree with TRBD1. The CDR3 runs 14 residues. V lost 0 bases to trimming and J lost 12 bases; unmatched junction nucleotides: 7. The germline V gene has CDR1 MNHEY and CDR2 SMNVEV (reference sequence). This CDR3 reads CASSLSGTGGGSYF. The CDR3 DNA sequence: TGTGCCAGCAGTTTATCGGGGACAGGGGGAGGGTCGTACTTC.

The chain combines TRBV5-1 with TRBJ2-1; D not resolved. Germline V gives CDR1 SGHRS, CDR2 YFSETQ. This CDR3 contains 15 residues. Trimming took 0 bases from V and 2 from J, leaving 9 bases between them. The CDR3 bases are TGCGCCAGCAGCTTGGGTCCGACCACCTACAATGAGCAGTTCTTC. Translating it yields CASSLGPTTYNEQFF.

This clonotype came up once. This chain links TRBV9 with TRBJ2-5; 10 bases line up with TRBD2. Germline CDR1 is SGDLS and CDR2 is YYNGEE. V lost 1 base to trimming and J lost 2 bases; unmatched junction nucleotides: 2. The CDR3 is 15 residues long. The CDR3 loop reads CASSVTSGAQETQYF. For the CDR3, the DNA is TGTGCCAGCAGCGTAACTAGCGGGGCGCAAGAGACCCAGTACTTC.

The chain links TRBV4-1 to TRBJ2-1; 11 bases line up with TRBD1. Germline V gene data show CDR1 as MGHRA and CDR2 as YSYEKL. The V segment lost 5 bases and the J segment 4 bases; nucleotides outside the gene matches: 4. This CDR3 is 15 amino acids long. As DNA, the CDR3 is TGCGCCAGCAGCTTGGACAGGGGGCGATACAATGAGCAGTTCTTC. Translation: CASSLDRGRYNEQFF.

To note about this clonotype: An end of the junction differs from the germline gene, which may be a read error. This chain uses TRBV5-6 with TRBJ2-1; 7 bases are a match to TRBD2. Germline values: CDR1 SGHDT, CDR2 YYEEEE. CDR3 length equals 13 residues. CDR3 coding DNA: TGTGCCAGCAACTTGGGGGGGTACAATGAGCAGTTCTTC. This codes for CASNLGGYNEQFF. The full variable domain, with the rest looked up from reference TRBV5-6 and TRBJ2-1, is DAGVTQSPTHLIKTRGQQVTLRCSPKSGHDTVSWYQQALGQGPQFIFQYYEEEERQRGNFPDRFSGHQFPNYSSELNVNALLLGDSALYLCASNLGGYNEQFFGPGTRLTVL.

The gene calls are TRBV12-3 or TRBV12-4 and TRBJ2-1; tentative D call: TRBD2 (6 bases). The CDR3 consists of 14 residues. V lost 6 bases and J 6 bases, leaving 15 bases between the germline ends. The CDR3 DNA sequence: TGTGCCAGCAGCCCTCCGGAGGGACCCAATGAGCAGTTCTTC. Its translation: CASSPPEGPNEQFF.